This T cell receptor beta chain originates from a study of cytomegalovirus exposure and HLA in healthy donors. Study-wide background: The Caucasian-associated ancestry cluster held around 76% of around 380 genotyped donors. Findings and caveats of the study: Later analysis associated a missense DCLRE1C variant with TCR beta V- and J-gene trimming. Later examination showed HLA-associated TCR beta chains had greater clonal expansion than equally common others.

Points on this clone: Its target is unknown.

CDR3 length equals 14 residues. Germline loops: CDR1 MNHEY, CDR2 SMNVEV (reference sequence). The V end was cut by 3 bases, the J end by 8 bases, with 13 bases between. Use of 60 Vbeta and 13 Jbeta primers characterized the PCR. TCRdb's copy holds only in-frame clones and misses some; the assay was immunoSEQ multiplex PCR. There are more than 150,000 clones in the sample; 80% occur only once, and approximately 2% lies in the top ten. The clonotype was recovered from a woman aged 30 to 39 in good health and CMV-seronegative. Specimen: PBMCs. The J gene is TRBJ1-4, the V gene TRBV27; a possible D gene is TRBD1 (5 bases). The CDR3 coding sequence is TGTGCCAGCAGTTTGTGGCCAGGACACGAAAAACTGTTTTTT. Its translation is CASSLWPGHEKLFF. The full variable domain, completed using reference TRBV27 and TRBJ1-4, is EAQVTQNPRYLITVTGKKLTVTCSQNMNHEYMSWYRQDPGLGLRQIYYSMNVEVTDKGDVPEGYKVSRKEKRNFPLILESPSPNQTSLYFCASSLWPGHEKLFFGSGTQLSVL.